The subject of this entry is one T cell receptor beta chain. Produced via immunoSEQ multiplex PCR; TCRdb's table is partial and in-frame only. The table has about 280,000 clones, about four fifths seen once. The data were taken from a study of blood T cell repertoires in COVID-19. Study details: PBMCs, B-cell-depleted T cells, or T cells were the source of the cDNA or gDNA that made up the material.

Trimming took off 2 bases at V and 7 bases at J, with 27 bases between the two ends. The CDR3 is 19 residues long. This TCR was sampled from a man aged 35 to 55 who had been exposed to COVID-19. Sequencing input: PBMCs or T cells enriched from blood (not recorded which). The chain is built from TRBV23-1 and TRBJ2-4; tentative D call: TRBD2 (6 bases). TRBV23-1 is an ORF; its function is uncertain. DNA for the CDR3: TGCGCCAGCAGTCAACCCCCCCGTCCCTGGGGGGTGACCATCAACATTCAGTACTTC. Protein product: CASSQPPRPWGVTINIQYF.